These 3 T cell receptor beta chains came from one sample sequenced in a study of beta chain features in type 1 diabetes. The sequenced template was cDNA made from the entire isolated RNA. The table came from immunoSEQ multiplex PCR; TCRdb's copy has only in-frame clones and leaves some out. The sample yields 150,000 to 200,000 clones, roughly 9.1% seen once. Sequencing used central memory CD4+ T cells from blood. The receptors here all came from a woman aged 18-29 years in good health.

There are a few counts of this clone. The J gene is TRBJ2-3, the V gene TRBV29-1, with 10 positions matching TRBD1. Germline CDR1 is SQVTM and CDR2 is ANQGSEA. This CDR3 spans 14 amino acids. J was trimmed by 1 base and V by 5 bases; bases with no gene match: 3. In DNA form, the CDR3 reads TGCAGCGTTAGGGGGACAGGGGGCACAGATACGCAGTATTTT. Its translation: CSVRGTGGTDTQYF.

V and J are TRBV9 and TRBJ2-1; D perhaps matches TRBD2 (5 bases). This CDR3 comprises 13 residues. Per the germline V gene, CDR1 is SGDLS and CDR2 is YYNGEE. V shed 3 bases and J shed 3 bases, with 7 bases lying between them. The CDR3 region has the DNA TGTGCCAGCAGCGCCGGACTCTACAATGAGCAGTTCTTC. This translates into CASSAGLYNEQFF.

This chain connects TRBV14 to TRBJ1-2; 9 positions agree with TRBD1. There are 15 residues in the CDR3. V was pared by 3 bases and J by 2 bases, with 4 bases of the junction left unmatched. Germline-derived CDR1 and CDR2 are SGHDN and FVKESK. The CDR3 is CASSHWTGENYGYTF. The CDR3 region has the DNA TGTGCCAGCAGCCACTGGACAGGGGAGAACTATGGCTACACCTTC.